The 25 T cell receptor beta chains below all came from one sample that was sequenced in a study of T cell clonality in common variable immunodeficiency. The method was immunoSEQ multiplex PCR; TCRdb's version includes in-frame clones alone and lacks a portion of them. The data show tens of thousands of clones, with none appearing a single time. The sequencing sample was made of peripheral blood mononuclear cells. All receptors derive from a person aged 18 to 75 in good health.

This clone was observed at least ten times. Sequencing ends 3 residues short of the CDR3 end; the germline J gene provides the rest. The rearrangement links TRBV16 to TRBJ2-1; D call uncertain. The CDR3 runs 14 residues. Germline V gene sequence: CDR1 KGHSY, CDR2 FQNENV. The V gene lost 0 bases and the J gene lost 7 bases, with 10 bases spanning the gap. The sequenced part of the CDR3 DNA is TGTGCCAGCAGCCAATCTATGGCCTTAAATGAG. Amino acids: CASSQSMALNE. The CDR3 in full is CASSQSMALNEQFF. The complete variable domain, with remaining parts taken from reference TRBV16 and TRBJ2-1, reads GEEVAQTPKHLVRGEGQKAKLYCAPIKGHSYVFWYQQVLKNEFKFLISFQNENVFDETGMPKERFSAKCLPNSPCSLEIQATKLEDSAVYFCASSQSMALNEQFFGPGTRLTVL.

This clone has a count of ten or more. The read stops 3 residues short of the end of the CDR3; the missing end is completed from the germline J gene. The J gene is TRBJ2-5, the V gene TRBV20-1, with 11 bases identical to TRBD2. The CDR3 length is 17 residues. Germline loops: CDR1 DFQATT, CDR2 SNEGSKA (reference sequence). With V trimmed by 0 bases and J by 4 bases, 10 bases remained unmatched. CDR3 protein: CSARDPRLAGFSETQYF. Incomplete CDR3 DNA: TGCAGTGCTAGAGATCCCCGACTAGCGGGGTTTTCAGAGACC.

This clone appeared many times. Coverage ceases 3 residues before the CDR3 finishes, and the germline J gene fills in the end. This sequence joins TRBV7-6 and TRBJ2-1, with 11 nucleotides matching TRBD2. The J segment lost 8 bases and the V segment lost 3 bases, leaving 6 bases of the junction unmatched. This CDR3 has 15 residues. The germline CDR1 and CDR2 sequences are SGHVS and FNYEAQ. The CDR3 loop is CASSLTSGASDEQFF. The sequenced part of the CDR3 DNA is TGTGCCAGCAGCTTGACTAGCGGGGCAAGCGATGAG.

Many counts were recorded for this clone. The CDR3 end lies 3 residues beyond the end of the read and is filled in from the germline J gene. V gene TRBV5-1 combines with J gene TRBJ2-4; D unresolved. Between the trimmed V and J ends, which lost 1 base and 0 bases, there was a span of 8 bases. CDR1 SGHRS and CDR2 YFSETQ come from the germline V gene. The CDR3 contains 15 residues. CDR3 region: CASSLSTEAKNIQYF. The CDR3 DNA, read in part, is TGCGCCAGCAGCTTGAGTACAGAAGCCAAAAACATT.

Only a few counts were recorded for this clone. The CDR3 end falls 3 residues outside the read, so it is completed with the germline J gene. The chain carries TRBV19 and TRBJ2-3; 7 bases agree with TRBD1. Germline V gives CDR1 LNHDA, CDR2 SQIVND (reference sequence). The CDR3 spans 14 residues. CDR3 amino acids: CASSIGAGGQPQYF. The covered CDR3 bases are TGTGCCAGTAGTATAGGGGCAGGGGGTCAGCCG.

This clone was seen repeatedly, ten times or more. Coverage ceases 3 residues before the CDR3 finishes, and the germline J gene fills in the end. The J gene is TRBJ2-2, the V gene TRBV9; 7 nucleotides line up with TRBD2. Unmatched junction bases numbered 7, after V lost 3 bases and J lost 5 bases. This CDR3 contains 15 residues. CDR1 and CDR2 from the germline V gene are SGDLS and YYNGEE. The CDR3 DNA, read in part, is TGTGCCAGCAGCGCTTGGGGGGGAGCGACCGGGGAG. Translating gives CASSAWGGATGE. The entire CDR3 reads CASSAWGGATGELFF.

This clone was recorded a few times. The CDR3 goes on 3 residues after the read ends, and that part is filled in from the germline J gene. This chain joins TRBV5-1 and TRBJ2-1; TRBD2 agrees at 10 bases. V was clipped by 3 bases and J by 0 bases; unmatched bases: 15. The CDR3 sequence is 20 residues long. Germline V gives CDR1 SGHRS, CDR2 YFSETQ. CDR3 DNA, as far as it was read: TGCGCCAGCAGCTCGAGCGGGGGGGATATCGGCCCGAGCTCCTACAATGAG. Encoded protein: CASSSSGGDIGPSSYNE. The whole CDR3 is CASSSSGGDIGPSSYNEQFF.

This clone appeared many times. The sequenced part of the CDR3 DNA is TGTGCCAGCTCACTAGGACAGGGGGCTCAGCCC. Amino acid sequence: CASSLGQGAQP. In full, the CDR3 is CASSLGQGAQPQHF. The rearrangement joins TRBV18 to TRBJ1-5, with TRBD1 matching 11 bases. The CDR3 extends 3 residues past the end of the read, so its final part is completed from the germline J gene. CDR1 is KGHSH, CDR2 LQKENI, per germline. The V and J ends lost 4 bases and 6 bases, in that order; junction bases with no gene match: 2. The CDR3 spans 14 residues. Full variable domain (rest looked up from reference TRBV18 and TRBJ1-5): NAGVMQNPRHLVRRRGQEARLRCSPMKGHSHVYWYRQLPEEGLKFMVYLQKENIIDESGMPKERFSAEFPKEGPSILRIQQVVRGDSAAYFCASSLGQGAQPQHFGDGTRLSIL.

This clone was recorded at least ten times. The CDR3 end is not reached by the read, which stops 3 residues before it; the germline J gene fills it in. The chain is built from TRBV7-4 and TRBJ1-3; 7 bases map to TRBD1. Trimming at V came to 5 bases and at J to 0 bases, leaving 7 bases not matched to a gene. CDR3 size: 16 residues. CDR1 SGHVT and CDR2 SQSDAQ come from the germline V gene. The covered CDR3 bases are TGTGCCAGCAGCCCAAACTCAGGGGGCTCTGGAAACACC. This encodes CASSPNSGGSGNT. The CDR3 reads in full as CASSPNSGGSGNTIYF.

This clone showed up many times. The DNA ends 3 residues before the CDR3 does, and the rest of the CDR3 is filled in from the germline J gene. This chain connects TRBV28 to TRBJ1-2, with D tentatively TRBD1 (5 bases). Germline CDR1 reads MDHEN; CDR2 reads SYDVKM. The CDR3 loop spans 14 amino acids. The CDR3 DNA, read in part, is TGTGCCAGCCGTGCTGAGGGGCCCTTTAGAGGC. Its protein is CASRAEGPFRG. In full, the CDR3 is CASRAEGPFRGYTF.

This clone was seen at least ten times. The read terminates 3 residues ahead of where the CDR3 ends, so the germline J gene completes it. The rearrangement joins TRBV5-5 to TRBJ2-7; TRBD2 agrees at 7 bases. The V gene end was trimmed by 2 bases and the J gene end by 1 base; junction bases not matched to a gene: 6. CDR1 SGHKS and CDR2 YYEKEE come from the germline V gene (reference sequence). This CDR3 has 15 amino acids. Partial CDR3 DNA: TGTGCCAGCAGCTTCCGAGGGAGGGGATCCTACGAG. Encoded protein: CASSFRGRGSYE. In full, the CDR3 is CASSFRGRGSYEQYF.

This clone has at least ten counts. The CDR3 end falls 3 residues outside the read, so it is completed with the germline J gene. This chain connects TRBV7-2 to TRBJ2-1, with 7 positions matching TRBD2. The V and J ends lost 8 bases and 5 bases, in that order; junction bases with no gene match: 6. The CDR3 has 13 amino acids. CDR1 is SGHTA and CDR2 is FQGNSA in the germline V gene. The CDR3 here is CASGTTFDNEQFF. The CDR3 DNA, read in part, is TGTGCCAGCGGGACTACGTTCGACAATGAG.

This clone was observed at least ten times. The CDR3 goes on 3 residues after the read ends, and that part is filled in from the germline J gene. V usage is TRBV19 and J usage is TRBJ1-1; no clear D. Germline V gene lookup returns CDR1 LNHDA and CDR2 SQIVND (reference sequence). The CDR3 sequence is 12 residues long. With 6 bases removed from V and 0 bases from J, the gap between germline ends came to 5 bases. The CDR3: CASRGLNTEAFF. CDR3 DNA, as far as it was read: TGTGCCAGTAGGGGCCTGAACACTGAA.

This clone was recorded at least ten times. Partial CDR3 DNA: TGTGCCAGCAGTGATCTTAGTCGGAATGAG. Amino acid sequence: CASSDLSRNE. The complete CDR3 reads CASSDLSRNEQFF. V is TRBV6-1 and J is TRBJ2-1, with D hard to call. The read is 3 residues too short to cover the CDR3 end, so that end is filled in from the germline J gene. CDR1 is MNHNS and CDR2 is SASEGT in the germline V gene. V lost 3 bases and J 7 bases, leaving 10 bases between the germline ends. The CDR3 is 13 residues long.

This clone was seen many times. Incomplete CDR3 DNA: TGTGCCTGGGCGTACCCAATTGAA. Protein sequence: CAWAYPIE. The entire CDR3 protein reads CAWAYPIEAFF. The rearrangement links TRBV30 to TRBJ1-1; no definite D call. The missing CDR3 end, 3 residues past where the read stops, is filled in from the germline J gene. V was clipped by 5 bases and J by 7 bases, with 11 bases between them. The CDR3 length is 11 residues. Germline V gene data show CDR1 as GTSNPN and CDR2 as SVGIG (reference sequence).

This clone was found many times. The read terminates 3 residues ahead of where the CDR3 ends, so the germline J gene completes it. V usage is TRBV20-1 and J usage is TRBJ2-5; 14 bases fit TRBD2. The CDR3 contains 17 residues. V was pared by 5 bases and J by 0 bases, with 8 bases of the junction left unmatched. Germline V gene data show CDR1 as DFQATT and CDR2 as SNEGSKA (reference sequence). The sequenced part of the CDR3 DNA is TGCAGTGCTGCCGGTAGGACTAGCGGGGGGTACCAAGAGACC. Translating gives CSAAGRTSGGYQET. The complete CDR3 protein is CSAAGRTSGGYQETQYF.

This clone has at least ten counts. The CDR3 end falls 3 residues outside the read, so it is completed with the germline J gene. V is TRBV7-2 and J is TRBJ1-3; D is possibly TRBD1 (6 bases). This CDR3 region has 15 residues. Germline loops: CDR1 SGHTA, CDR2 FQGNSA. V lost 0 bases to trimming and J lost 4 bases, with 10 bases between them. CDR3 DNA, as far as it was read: TGTGCCAGCAGCTTAGCAGGGGGATCGGGAAACACC. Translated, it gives CASSLAGGSGNT. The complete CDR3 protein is CASSLAGGSGNTIYF.

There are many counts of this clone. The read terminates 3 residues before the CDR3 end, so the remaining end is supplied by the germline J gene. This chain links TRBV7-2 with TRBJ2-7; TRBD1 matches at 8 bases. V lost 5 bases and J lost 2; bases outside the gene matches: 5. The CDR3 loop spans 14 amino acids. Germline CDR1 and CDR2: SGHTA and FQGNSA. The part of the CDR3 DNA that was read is TGTGCCAGCAGCCAGACAGGGGTCACCTACGAG. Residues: CASSQTGVTYE. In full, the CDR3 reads CASSQTGVTYEQYF.

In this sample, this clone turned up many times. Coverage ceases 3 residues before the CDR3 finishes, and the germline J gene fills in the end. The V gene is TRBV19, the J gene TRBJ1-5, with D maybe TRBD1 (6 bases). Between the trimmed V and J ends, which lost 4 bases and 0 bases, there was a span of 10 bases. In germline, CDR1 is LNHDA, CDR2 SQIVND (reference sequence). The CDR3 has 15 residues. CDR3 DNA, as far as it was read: TGTGCCAGTAGTAGGGGGCCCGATAGCAATCAGCCC. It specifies CASSRGPDSNQP. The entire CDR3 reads CASSRGPDSNQPQHF. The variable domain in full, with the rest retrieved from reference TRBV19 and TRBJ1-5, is DGGITQSPKYLFRKEGQNVTLSCEQNLNHDAMYWYRQDPGQGLRLIYYSQIVNDFQKGDIAEGYSVSREKKESFPLTVTSAQKNPTAFYLCASSRGPDSNQPQHFGDGTRLSIL.

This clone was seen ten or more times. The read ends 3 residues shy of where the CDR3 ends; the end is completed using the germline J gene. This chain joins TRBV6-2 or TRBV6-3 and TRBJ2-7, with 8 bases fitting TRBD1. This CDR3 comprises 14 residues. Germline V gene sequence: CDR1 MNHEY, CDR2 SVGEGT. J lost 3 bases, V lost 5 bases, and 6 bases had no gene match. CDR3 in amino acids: CASSQGTGLYEQYF. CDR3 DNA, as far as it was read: TGTGCCAGCAGTCAGGGGACAGGTCTCTACGAG.

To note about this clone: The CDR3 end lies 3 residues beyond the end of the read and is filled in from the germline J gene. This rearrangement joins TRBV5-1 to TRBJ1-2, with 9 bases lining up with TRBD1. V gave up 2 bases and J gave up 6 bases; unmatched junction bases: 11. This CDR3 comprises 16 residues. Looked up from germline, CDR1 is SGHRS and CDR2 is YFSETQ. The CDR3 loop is CASSLAEPGTGNGYTF. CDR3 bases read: TGCGCCAGCAGCTTAGCCGAACCGGGGACAGGGAATGGC.

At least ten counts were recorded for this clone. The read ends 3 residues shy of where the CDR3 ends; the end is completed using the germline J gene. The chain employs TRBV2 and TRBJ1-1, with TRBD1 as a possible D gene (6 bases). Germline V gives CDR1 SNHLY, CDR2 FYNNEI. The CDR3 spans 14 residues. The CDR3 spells CASGGDVPGFEAFF. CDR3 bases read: TGTGCCAGCGGGGGCGACGTACCGGGATTCGAA.

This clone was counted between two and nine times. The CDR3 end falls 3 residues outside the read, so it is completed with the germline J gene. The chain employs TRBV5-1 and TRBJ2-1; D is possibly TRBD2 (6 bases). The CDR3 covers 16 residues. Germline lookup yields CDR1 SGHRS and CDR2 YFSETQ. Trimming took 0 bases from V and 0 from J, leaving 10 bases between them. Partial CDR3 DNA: TGCGCCAGCAGCTTGGGCGCGGGGAGCTCCTACAATGAG. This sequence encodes CASSLGAGSSYNE. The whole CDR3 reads CASSLGAGSSYNEQFF. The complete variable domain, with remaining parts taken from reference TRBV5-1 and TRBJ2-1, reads KAGVTQTPRYLIKTRGQQVTLSCSPISGHRSVSWYQQTPGQGLQFLFEYFSETQRNKGNFPGRFSGRQFSNSRSEMNVSTLELGDSALYLCASSLGAGSSYNEQFFGPGTRLTVL.

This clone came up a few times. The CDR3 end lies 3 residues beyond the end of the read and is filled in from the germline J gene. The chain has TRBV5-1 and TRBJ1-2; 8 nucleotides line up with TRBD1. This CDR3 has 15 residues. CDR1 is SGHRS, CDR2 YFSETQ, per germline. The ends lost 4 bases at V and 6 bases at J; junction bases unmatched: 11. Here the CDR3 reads CASSISRGPGDGYTF. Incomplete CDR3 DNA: TGCGCCAGCAGCATCTCCAGGGGGCCCGGCGATGGC.

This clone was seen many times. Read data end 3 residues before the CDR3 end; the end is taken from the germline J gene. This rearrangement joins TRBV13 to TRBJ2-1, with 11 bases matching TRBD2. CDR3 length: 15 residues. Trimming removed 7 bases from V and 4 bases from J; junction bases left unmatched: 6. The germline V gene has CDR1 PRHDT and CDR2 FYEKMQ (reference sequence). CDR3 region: CASTPLAGEYNEQFF. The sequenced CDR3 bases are TGTGCCAGCACCCCACTAGCGGGAGAGTACAATGAG.